The 27 T cell receptor beta chains in this list originate from one sample, sequenced in a study of beta chain features in type 1 diabetes. Every bit of the isolated RNA underwent reverse transcription, so sequencing read expressed TCRB transcripts. Clones were sequenced by immunoSEQ multiplex PCR, and TCRdb holds only the in-frame ones, with some missing. This sample has 250,000 to 350,000 clones, with less than 15% found just once. Material for sequencing was central memory CD4+ T cells from blood. All receptors come from a man aged 30 to 39 in good health.

The rearrangement joins TRBV6-5 to TRBJ2-1; maybe TRBD2 (5 bases). Germline V gene data show CDR1 as MNHEY and CDR2 as SVGAGI. The CDR3 runs to 12 residues. V lost 6 bases to trimming and J lost 7 bases, with 10 bases between them. The CDR3 protein is CASSLRRNEQFF. CDR3 in DNA: TGTGCCAGCAGCCTCAGGAGGAATGAGCAGTTCTTC.

This clone occurred a few times. The chain joins TRBV5-1 to TRBJ1-1; D unresolved. Germline-derived CDR1 and CDR2 are SGHRS and YFSETQ. This CDR3 is built from 11 residues. V shed 4 bases and J shed 7 bases, with 8 bases lying between them. CDR3 bases: TGCGCCAGCAGCCCGGGGAATGAAGCTTTCTTT. It specifies CASSPGNEAFF.

This clone appeared a few times. The CDR3 here is CASSQAYGQGDQPQHF. In DNA, the CDR3 is TGCGCCAGCAGCCAGGCATACGGACAGGGGGATCAGCCCCAGCATTTT. The V and J genes are TRBV4-1 and TRBJ1-5, with 10 bases aligning to TRBD1. With 3 bases clipped from V and 5 bases from J, the junction kept 7 bases outside the gene matches. Looked up from germline, CDR1 is MGHRA and CDR2 is YSYEKL. This CDR3 spans 16 amino acids.

This clone was seen a few times. This rearrangement joins TRBV19 to TRBJ1-2; 7 positions agree with TRBD1. The CDR3 contains 13 residues. Germline CDR1 reads LNHDA; CDR2 reads SQIVND (reference sequence). Trimming at V came to 9 bases and at J to 3 bases, leaving 7 bases not matched to a gene. CDR3 residues: CASNRGAHYGYTF. Here the CDR3 DNA reads TGTGCCAGCAACAGGGGAGCCCACTATGGCTACACCTTC.

The V call is TRBV15, the J call TRBJ2-3; 11 bases fit TRBD2. CDR1 and CDR2 (germline): LNHNV, YYDKDF (reference sequence). This CDR3 is built from 17 residues. J gave up 6 bases and V 0 bases, and 8 bases lay outside the gene matches. CDR3 nucleotides: TGTGCCACCAGCAGAGATGGGGCTAGCGGGAGGATGGATACGCAGTATTTT. Encoded protein: CATSRDGASGRMDTQYF. The full variable domain, rest sourced from reference TRBV15 and TRBJ2-3, is DAMVIQNPRYQVTQFGKPVTLSCSQTLNHNVMYWYQQKSSQAPKLLFHYYDKDFNNEADTPDNFQSRRPNTSFCFLDIRSPGLGDTAMYLCATSRDGASGRMDTQYFGPGTRLTVL.

The chain links TRBV6-5 to TRBJ1-2, with 7 bases fitting TRBD1. Per germline, CDR1 MNHEY and CDR2 SVGAGI. The CDR3 runs 14 residues. V was clipped by 6 bases and J by 8 bases; unmatched bases: 12. The CDR3 sequence is CASSPDRLTPGYTF. The DNA for the CDR3 is TGTGCCAGCAGCCCGGACAGGCTAACCCCGGGCTACACCTTC.

V usage is TRBV7-2 and J usage is TRBJ2-2; either TRBD1 or TRBD2 may supply D (5 bases each). Germline V lookup: CDR1 SGHTA, CDR2 FQGNSA. This CDR3 region has 14 residues. The V and J ends lost 8 bases and 3 bases respectively, with 13 bases between them. The CDR3: CASSSGLHTGELFF. The CDR3 DNA is TGTGCCAGCTCCTCGGGGCTTCACACCGGGGAGCTGTTTTTT. Filled out from reference TRBV7-2 and TRBJ2-2, the complete variable domain reads GAGVSQSPSNKVTEKGKDVELRCDPISGHTALYWYRQSLGQGLEFLIYFQGNSAPDKSGLPSDRFSAERTGGSVSTLTIQRTQQEDSAVYLCASSSGLHTGELFFGEGSRLTVL.

The chain combines TRBV11-2 with TRBJ2-4, with a possible D match to TRBD1 (5 bases). The V end was cut by 4 bases, the J end by 6 bases, with 7 bases between. CDR1 is SGHAT and CDR2 is FQNNGV in the germline V gene. The CDR3 has 12 residues. The CDR3 loop reads CASSSTVNIQYF. The CDR3 DNA sequence: TGTGCCAGCAGCTCGACAGTAAACATTCAGTACTTC.

A few counts support this clone. The chain couples TRBV7-2 to TRBJ2-5; 9 positions agree with TRBD2. This CDR3 contains 16 residues. Trimming at V came to 0 bases and at J to 9 bases, leaving 11 bases not matched to a gene. Germline assignment: CDR1 SGHTA and CDR2 FQGNSA. For the CDR3, the DNA is TGTGCCAGCAGCTTAGCGCTTCAAGCGGGGGGACTGGCCCAGTACTTC. Its translation is CASSLALQAGGLAQYF.

This clone was seen many times. The V gene is TRBV11-3, the J gene TRBJ2-1, with TRBD2 as a possible D gene (6 bases). Deletions cut 7 bases from V and 8 bases from J, with 15 bases between. This CDR3 has 13 amino acids. Germline-derived CDR1 and CDR2 are SGHNT and YENEEA. The CDR3 region is CASNGGADDEQFF. In DNA form, the CDR3 reads TGTGCCAGCAACGGAGGGGCGGACGATGAGCAGTTCTTC.

Worth noting for this clone: A much larger clone differs from this one at a single base, so this may be a read error. This chain links TRBV7-3 with TRBJ1-4; D ambiguous. The germline CDR1 and CDR2 sequences are SGHTA and FQGTGA. This CDR3 contains 13 residues. DNA for the CDR3: TGCGCCAGCAGCCAAGGCCCTAAGGAAAAACTGTTTTTT. Translating it yields CASSQGPKEKLFF. The whole variable domain, remainder taken from reference TRBV7-3 and TRBJ1-4, is GAGVSQTPSNKVTEKGKYVELRCDPISGHTALYWYRQSLGQGPEFLIYFQGTGAADDSGLPNDRFFAVRPEGSVSTLKIQRTERGDSAVYLCASSQGPKEKLFFGSGTQLSVL.

At least ten counts were recorded for this clone. V usage is TRBV4-2 and J usage is TRBJ2-1, with D perhaps TRBD1 (7 bases). V lost 5 bases and J 8 bases, leaving 10 bases between the germline ends. CDR1 and CDR2 (germline): LGHNA, YNFKEQ. The CDR3 consists of 12 residues. This CDR3 reads CASSGRGDEQFF. The CDR3 DNA sequence: TGTGCCAGCAGCGGCAGGGGGGATGAGCAGTTCTTC.

CDR3 protein: CASSLIGFEGNYGYTF. CDR3 nucleotides: TGTGCCAGCAGCTTAATCGGTTTTGAGGGAAACTATGGCTACACCTTC. The chain employs TRBV7-9 and TRBJ1-2; no clear D. The CDR3 spans 16 residues. Germline V CDR1 and CDR2: SEHNR, FQNEAQ (reference sequence). V lost 2 bases and J lost 2, with 15 bases in between.

The rearrangement joins TRBV5-4 to TRBJ2-5; 8 bases match TRBD1. The better agreement between TRBJ2-7 and the DNA end casts doubt on the J call. CDR3 size: 16 residues. The germline V gene has CDR1 SGHNT and CDR2 YYREEE (reference sequence). The CDR3, as DNA: TGTGCCAGCAGCGTACCCGGGACAGGCGTGCGCTACGAGCAGTACTTC. Translated, it gives CASSVPGTGVRYEQYF.

The chain employs TRBV18 and TRBJ1-5; 10 bases are shared with TRBD1. V was pared by 3 bases and J by 7 bases, with 0 bases of the junction left unmatched. The V gene's germline CDR1 is KGHSH and CDR2 LQKENI. This CDR3 spans 13 amino acids. CDR3 in DNA: TGTGCCAGCTCACCGGACAGGGGGCAGCCCCAGCATTTT. It translates to CASSPDRGQPQHF.

V usage is TRBV29-1 and J usage is TRBJ2-3, with D possibly TRBD2 on 6 matching bases. The CDR3 sequence is 11 residues long. Trimming left V 7 bases short and J 5 bases short, with 10 bases between. Germline assignment: CDR1 SQVTM and CDR2 ANQGSEA. DNA for the CDR3: TGCAGCGGAGTTAGCGGAGATACGCAGTATTTT. It specifies CSGVSGDTQYF.

There are a few counts of this clone. The chain has TRBV6-1 and TRBJ2-1; 13 bases agree with TRBD2. The CDR3 totals 17 residues. Per the germline V gene, CDR1 is MNHNS and CDR2 is SASEGT. V lost 4 bases and J lost 7; bases outside the gene matches: 10. The CDR3 DNA is TGTGCCAGCAGTGCACCAACTAGCGGGAGGGCGGGAAATGAGCAGTTCTTC. As protein: CASSAPTSGRAGNEQFF.

J is TRBJ1-5 and V is TRBV18, with a possible D match to TRBD1 (6 bases). Looked up from germline, CDR1 is KGHSH and CDR2 is LQKENI. The CDR3 spans 15 residues. V was trimmed by 3 bases and J by 6 bases, leaving 15 bases between them. The CDR3 protein is CASSPGQLEGQPQHF. Written as DNA, the CDR3 is TGTGCCAGCTCACCCGGACAGCTAGAGGGTCAGCCCCAGCATTTT.

This clone appeared many times. Other nucleotide sequences from this sample produce the same CDR3. V is TRBV15 and J is TRBJ2-7; no clear D gene. This CDR3 spans 14 amino acids. Trimming removed 1 base from V and 0 bases from J, with 7 bases in between. Germline CDR1 LNHNV, CDR2 YYDKDF (reference sequence). The CDR3 loop is CATSRGGDSYEQYF. The CDR3 DNA is TGTGCCACCAGCAGAGGAGGAGACTCCTACGAGCAGTACTTC.

The chain recombines TRBV11-2 with TRBJ2-2; no reliable D call. V shed 3 bases and J shed 1 base, with 9 bases lying between them. The CDR3 extends over 15 amino acids. CDR1 SGHAT and CDR2 FQNNGV come from the germline V gene. The CDR3 protein is CASSFITVNTGELFF. The DNA for the CDR3 is TGTGCCAGCAGCTTTATAACCGTGAACACCGGGGAGCTGTTTTTT. The whole variable domain, filled in from reference TRBV11-2 and TRBJ2-2, reads EAGVAQSPRYKIIEKRQSVAFWCNPISGHATLYWYQQILGQGPKLLIQFQNNGVVDDSQLPKDRFSAERLKGVDSTLKIQPAKLEDSAVYLCASSFITVNTGELFFGEGSRLTVL.

In this sample, this clone turned up a few times. The chain carries TRBV29-1 and TRBJ1-2; D is undetermined. The CDR3 has 12 amino acids. Germline CDR1 is SQVTM and CDR2 is ANQGSEA. V was clipped by 6 bases and J by 8 bases, with 16 bases between them. CDR3 in amino acids: CSVNPRQVGYTF. The CDR3 bases are TGCAGCGTCAACCCACGTCAAGTCGGCTACACCTTC.

This clone was recorded a few times. The CDR3 sequence is CASSLMGQQSETQYF. DNA for the CDR3: TGTGCCAGCAGCTTAATGGGGCAGCAATCAGAGACCCAGTACTTC. V is TRBV11-3 and J is TRBJ2-5, with D possibly TRBD1 on 5 matching bases. Looked up from germline, CDR1 is SGHNT and CDR2 is YENEEA. The CDR3 has 15 amino acids. V gave up 2 bases and J gave up 4 bases, with 14 bases separating them.

This chain links TRBV5-1 with TRBJ2-5, with D possibly called TRBD1 or TRBD2 (7 bases each). The germline gives CDR1 SGHRS, CDR2 YFSETQ. V gave up 2 bases and J gave up 4 bases, with 21 bases separating them. The CDR3 covers 17 residues. The CDR3 reads CASSFSTGTGGVETQYF. In DNA form, the CDR3 reads TGCGCCAGCAGCTTCTCGACAGGGACGGGAGGTGTAGAGACCCAGTACTTC. The variable domain in full, completed from reference TRBV5-1 and TRBJ2-5, reads KAGVTQTPRYLIKTRGQQVTLSCSPISGHRSVSWYQQTPGQGLQFLFEYFSETQRNKGNFPGRFSGRQFSNSRSEMNVSTLELGDSALYLCASSFSTGTGGVETQYFGPGTRLLVL.

The genes are TRBV4-2 and TRBJ2-5, with a tentative D call TRBD1 (5 bases). The CDR3 is 16 residues long. Per the germline V gene, CDR1 is LGHNA and CDR2 is YNFKEQ. V was trimmed by 0 bases and J by 4 bases, leaving 15 bases between them. The CDR3 sequence: CASSQDHKGLRETQYF. Here the CDR3 DNA reads TGTGCCAGCAGCCAAGATCACAAGGGGCTCCGAGAGACCCAGTACTTC.

This clone was counted a few times. This chain connects TRBV18 to TRBJ1-1; D is perhaps TRBD1 (5 bases). V lost 6 bases and J 10 bases, leaving 18 bases between the germline ends. The length of the CDR3 is 13 residues. Germline lookup yields CDR1 KGHSH and CDR2 LQKENI. The CDR3 protein is CASSPDMAQGAFF. DNA for the CDR3: TGTGCCAGCTCCCCGGACATGGCCCAGGGAGCTTTCTTT.

The rearrangement uses TRBV9 and TRBJ2-3; D possibly corresponds to TRBD2 (5 bases). The ends were cut back, 0 bases at V and 2 bases at J, with 13 bases in the middle. The CDR3 runs 16 residues. Germline lookup yields CDR1 SGDLS and CDR2 YYNGEE. The CDR3: CASSVASGRITDTQYF. The DNA for the CDR3 is TGTGCCAGCAGCGTAGCCTCGGGAAGAATCACAGATACGCAGTATTTT. Based on the CDR3 plus reference TRBV9 and TRBJ2-3, the full variable domain is DSGVTQTPKHLITATGQRVTLRCSPRSGDLSVYWYQQSLDQGLQFLIQYYNGEERAKGNILERFSAQQFPDLHSELNLSSLELGDSALYFCASSVASGRITDTQYFGPGTRLTVL.

This rearrangement joins TRBV6-5 to TRBJ2-7, with unresolved D. The CDR3 covers 15 residues. The V gene lost 6 bases and the J gene lost 2 bases, with 17 bases spanning the gap. Germline V lookup: CDR1 MNHEY, CDR2 SVGAGI. CDR3 amino acids: CASSLRRSPPYEQYF. CDR3 coding DNA: TGTGCCAGCAGCCTCCGGAGAAGCCCTCCCTACGAGCAGTACTTC.